These 31 T cell receptor beta chains share one sample of origin, sequenced in a study of T cell responses to AZD1222 COVID-19 vaccine. Assay: immunoSEQ multiplex PCR; the TCRdb copy retains only in-frame clones and omits some. The repertoire has approximately 170,000 clones, approximately 90% of them found once; the top ten carry approximately 4.8%. Sequenced here: peripheral blood, sampled on day 0 of AZD1222 vaccination. Every receptor here comes from an adult in good health.

The chain has TRBV3-1 (or the pseudogene TRBV3-2) and TRBJ2-7; a weak D match, TRBD2 (6 bases). There are 15 residues in the CDR3. Trimming took off 1 base at V and 3 bases at J, with 13 bases between the two ends. Looked up from germline, CDR1 is LGHDT and CDR2 is YNNKEL (reference sequence). The CDR3 sequence is CASSQGRDGSYEQYF. The CDR3 nucleotides are TGTGCCAGCAGCCAAGGGCGGGACGGGAGCTACGAGCAGTACTTC.

For this clone: The sample has other DNA sequences that encode this CDR3 too. The chain carries TRBV19 and TRBJ2-7; TRBD1 is a possible D gene (5 bases). CDR1 and CDR2 from the germline V gene are LNHDA and SQIVND (reference sequence). The CDR3 runs to 13 residues. The V gene lost 0 bases and the J gene lost 3 bases, with 6 bases spanning the gap. The CDR3 DNA follows: TGTGCCAGTAGTATAGATAGGGGCTACGAGCAGTACTTC. Translating it yields CASSIDRGYEQYF.

This clone was recorded once. The V and J genes are TRBV12-5 and TRBJ2-7; no clear D gene. Trimming stripped 3 bases from V and 0 bases from J, with 21 bases between. The germline gives CDR1 LGHNT, CDR2 FRNRAP. CDR3 length equals 18 residues. The CDR3 spells CASGLRVAYEQCSYEQYF. The CDR3 coding sequence is TGTGCTAGTGGTTTACGCGTGGCGTACGAACAGTGCTCCTACGAGCAGTACTTC. The complete variable domain, with remaining parts taken from reference TRBV12-5 and TRBJ2-7, reads DARVTQTPRHKVTEMGQEVTMRCQPILGHNTVFWYRQTMMQGLELLAYFRNRAPLDDSGMPKDRFSAEMPDATLATLKIQPSEPRDSAVYFCASGLRVAYEQCSYEQYFGPGTRLTVT.

To note about this clone: This CDR3 is also generated by other DNA sequences in the sample. CDR3 loop: CATSEGNYGYTF. DNA of the CDR3: TGTGCCACCAGTGAGGGTAACTATGGCTACACCTTC. This rearrangement joins TRBV24-1 to TRBJ1-2; D remains unclear. The ends were cut back, 4 bases at V and 1 base at J, with 3 bases in the middle. The CDR3 runs to 12 residues. CDR1 is KGHDR, CDR2 SFDVKD, per germline.

This sequence joins TRBV28 and TRBJ1-1; D call uncertain. The CDR3 spans 15 residues. CDR1 and CDR2 from the germline V gene are MDHEN and SYDVKM. V was shortened by 5 bases and J by 0 bases, with 13 bases between the two germline ends. The DNA for the CDR3 is TGTGCCAGCAGTGTCCGGACGGGAATGAACACTGAAGCTTTCTTT. Translated: CASSVRTGMNTEAFF.

The genes are TRBV9 and TRBJ2-5; D perhaps matches TRBD2 (6 bases). The V gene's germline CDR1 is SGDLS and CDR2 YYNGEE. The CDR3 covers 14 residues. Trimming removed 0 bases from V and 2 bases from J, with 8 bases in between. CDR3 sequence reads: CASSVGLAQETQYF. In nucleotides, the CDR3 is TGTGCCAGCAGCGTAGGCCTAGCGCAAGAGACCCAGTACTTC.

The CDR3, as DNA: TGTGCCAGCAGCCGCCTCAATGAGCAGTTCTTC. Amino acids: CASSRLNEQFF. The J gene is TRBJ2-1, the V gene TRBV5-5; D is undetermined. Germline values: CDR1 SGHKS, CDR2 YYEKEE (reference sequence). V dropped 4 bases and J dropped 6 bases, with 5 bases sitting between them. The CDR3 spans 11 residues.

V and J are TRBV3-1 (or the pseudogene TRBV3-2) and TRBJ1-2; 9 bases line up with TRBD1. The CDR3 extends over 16 amino acids. V lost 0 bases to trimming and J lost 5 bases; unmatched junction nucleotides: 7. The V gene's germline CDR1 is LGHDT and CDR2 YNNKEL (reference sequence). In DNA form, the CDR3 reads TGTGCCAGCAGCCAAGATCGGTCTGGGACAGGGTATGGCTACACCTTC. Translating it yields CASSQDRSGTGYGYTF.

The DNA for the CDR3 is TGCGCCAGCAGCCGCTTAAGCGGGAGCTCGGCGCGGGAGCAGTTCTTC. Its protein product is CASSRLSGSSAREQFF. V and J are TRBV4-1 and TRBJ2-1; TRBD2 matches 8 bases. This CDR3 spans 16 amino acids. CDR1 and CDR2 from the germline V gene are MGHRA and YSYEKL. Trimming at V came to 4 bases and at J to 10 bases, leaving 15 bases not matched to a gene.

This chain joins TRBV4-1 and TRBJ2-7; D is possibly TRBD1 (6 bases). V lost 1 base to trimming and J lost 4 bases, with 14 bases between them. The CDR3 length is 15 residues. Per germline, CDR1 MGHRA and CDR2 YSYEKL. The CDR3 loop is CASSQGVRTEYEQYF. Here the CDR3 DNA reads TGCGCCAGCAGCCAAGGTGTCAGGACAGAGTACGAGCAGTACTTC.

This chain uses TRBV2 with TRBJ2-5; 8 bases line up with TRBD1. The CDR3 has 14 residues. Germline CDR1 and CDR2: SNHLY and FYNNEI. V lost 7 bases to trimming and J lost 3 bases; unmatched junction nucleotides: 7. The DNA for the CDR3 is TGTGCCAGCATTTGGGGGACAGGTAAAGAGACCCAGTACTTC. This gives the protein CASIWGTGKETQYF.

The chain carries TRBV12-3 or TRBV12-4 and TRBJ1-1; TRBD1 might be the D (6 bases). Deletions cut 7 bases from V and 10 bases from J, with 19 bases between. The CDR3 consists of 13 residues. The CDR3 region has the DNA TGTGCCAGCAACCTTTCGAGGGGGGGGTCAGCTTTCTTT. Its protein is CASNLSRGGSAFF.

The gene calls are TRBV18 and TRBJ2-1; 8 positions match TRBD2. CDR1 is KGHSH, CDR2 LQKENI, per germline. This CDR3 comprises 18 residues. After removal of 6 bases from V and 2 bases from J, the junction contained 15 bases not matched to a gene. CDR3 sequence reads: CASSPGGSGITAYNEQFF. The CDR3 coding sequence is TGTGCCAGCTCCCCCGGAGGTAGCGGGATAACAGCCTACAATGAGCAGTTCTTC.

This rearrangement joins TRBV18 to TRBJ2-5, with D unclear. There are 13 residues in the CDR3. Germline V gene sequence: CDR1 KGHSH, CDR2 LQKENI. V was cut by 2 bases and J by 1 base, with 5 bases left in between. As DNA, the CDR3 is TGTGCCAGCTCACCAGGTCGCCAAGAGACCCAGTACTTC. Translation: CASSPGRQETQYF.

The CDR3 sequence is CASSYPQGATNEKLFF. In DNA, the CDR3 is TGTGCCAGCAGTTACCCTCAGGGGGCGACTAATGAAAAACTGTTTTTT. This chain joins TRBV6-6 and TRBJ1-4; 8 nucleotides align to TRBD1. This CDR3 contains 16 residues. The trim removed 2 bases at V and 2 bases at J, leaving 4 bases unmatched. Germline V gene sequence: CDR1 MNHNY, CDR2 SVGAGI (reference sequence).

The rearrangement uses TRBV6-5 and TRBJ1-5; D perhaps matches TRBD1 (6 bases). The CDR3 length is 15 residues. Trimming removed 6 bases from V and 3 bases from J, with 15 bases in between. Germline V lookup: CDR1 MNHEY, CDR2 SVGAGI. In DNA form, the CDR3 reads TGTGCCAGCAGAGGGTCGGGGGCGGTCAATCAGCCCCAGCATTTT. It is translated as CASRGSGAVNQPQHF.

V usage is TRBV11-3 and J usage is TRBJ2-7; D ambiguous. Germline CDR1 is SGHNT and CDR2 is YENEEA. Trimming took 5 bases from V and 5 from J, leaving 7 bases between them. The CDR3 spans 11 residues. The CDR3 region is CASSLLDEQYF. For the CDR3, the DNA is TGTGCCAGCAGCCTCCTTGACGAGCAGTACTTC.

This clone has a handful of counts. The V and J genes are TRBV15 and TRBJ2-7, with a weak D call TRBD1 (6 bases). Germline values: CDR1 LNHNV, CDR2 YYDKDF (reference sequence). The CDR3 spans 14 residues. Trimming took off 3 bases at V and 3 bases at J, with 12 bases between the two ends. The CDR3 sequence is CATSRGHGVYEQYF. The CDR3, as DNA: TGTGCCACCAGCAGGGGACACGGGGTCTACGAGCAGTACTTC.

This clone was detected only a few times. V usage is TRBV30 and J usage is TRBJ1-2; D remains ambiguous. The CDR3 covers 16 residues. Germline V gene data show CDR1 as GTSNPN and CDR2 as SVGIG (reference sequence). V was cut by 2 bases and J by 4 bases, with 20 bases left in between. The CDR3: CAWSRSYRERLYGYTF. CDR3 in DNA: TGTGCCTGGAGTCGTTCTTACAGAGAGCGCCTCTATGGCTACACCTTC.

The V gene is TRBV5-8, the J gene TRBJ2-2, with 7 positions matching TRBD2. From germline, CDR1 is SGHTS and CDR2 YDEGEE. CDR3 length: 14 amino acids. The J segment lost 5 bases and the V segment lost 7 bases, leaving 8 bases of the junction unmatched. The CDR3 coding sequence is TGTGCCAGCGGAAGAGCGGGATGGACCGGGGAGCTGTTTTTT. This translates into CASGRAGWTGELFF.

The V gene is TRBV9, the J gene TRBJ2-5, with D tentatively TRBD1 (6 bases). CDR1 is SGDLS, CDR2 YYNGEE, per germline. Trimming shortened V by 0 bases and J by 5 bases, and 17 bases separated the two germline ends. The CDR3 has 16 residues. DNA for the CDR3: TGTGCCAGCAGCGTAGTAGGGTCTCAGGGGAAGGAGACCCAGTACTTC. It is translated as CASSVVGSQGKETQYF.

The chain is built from TRBV6-5 and TRBJ2-7; TRBD2 might be the D (6 bases). Per germline, CDR1 MNHEY and CDR2 SVGAGI. This CDR3 has 14 amino acids. V lost 8 bases and J 6 bases, leaving 20 bases between the germline ends. CDR3 amino acids: CASGSTGTGSEQYF. The CDR3 nucleotides are TGTGCCAGCGGAAGCACCGGGACCGGGAGCGAGCAGTACTTC.

This clone was picked up one time. This chain connects TRBV7-9 to TRBJ1-2; tentatively, D is TRBD1 (6 bases). This CDR3 contains 16 residues. Germline V CDR1 and CDR2: SEHNR, FQNEAQ (reference sequence). Trimming removed 1 base from V and 4 bases from J, with 16 bases in between. Here the CDR3 DNA reads TGTGCCAGCAGCTTAGTGTCGGCAGGGGTGGGCTATGGCTACACCTTC. Encoded protein: CASSLVSAGVGYGYTF.

The chain has TRBV2 and TRBJ2-1, with 12 nucleotides matching TRBD2. After removal of 5 bases from V and 8 bases from J, the junction contained 10 bases not matched to a gene. The CDR3 has 16 residues. Germline CDR1 SNHLY, CDR2 FYNNEI. The DNA for the CDR3 is TGTGCCAGCAGTCCCCCGGGACTAGCGGGCACCCATGAGCAGTTCTTC. It specifies CASSPPGLAGTHEQFF.

The V call is TRBV24-1, the J call TRBJ2-1, with 7 bases lining up with TRBD2. With 2 bases clipped from V and 2 bases from J, the junction kept 8 bases outside the gene matches. CDR3 length: 17 residues. In germline, CDR1 is KGHDR, CDR2 SFDVKD. CDR3: CATSDSGQRGAYNEQFF. Here the CDR3 DNA reads TGTGCCACCAGTGATTCGGGCCAGCGGGGCGCCTACAATGAGCAGTTCTTC.

This chain uses TRBV28 with TRBJ2-7, with D maybe TRBD2 (5 bases). Germline lookup yields CDR1 MDHEN and CDR2 SYDVKM. This CDR3 is 15 amino acids long. V lost 7 bases and J 2 bases, leaving 18 bases between the germline ends. DNA for the CDR3: TGTGCCAGCAAGGGAAGGACTCAAGATACCTACGAGCAGTACTTC. Translating gives CASKGRTQDTYEQYF.

To note about this clone: Compared with germline, one end of the junction differs, possibly owing to a read error. The genes are TRBV13 and TRBJ2-1; the D is unclear. This CDR3 has 11 residues. Germline assignment: CDR1 PRHDT and CDR2 FYEKMQ (reference sequence). DNA for the CDR3: TGTGCCAGCAGCCCCTACGATGAGCAGTTCTTC. It encodes CASSPYDEQFF.

This chain links TRBV10-2 with TRBJ2-1; the D call may be TRBD1 or TRBD2 (5 bases each). Trimming pared 4 bases from V and 0 bases from J, leaving 10 bases between. The CDR3 is 15 residues long. Germline loops: CDR1 WSHSY, CDR2 SAAADI. In DNA form, the CDR3 reads TGCGCCAGCAGTGCCGGGACGCCCTCCTACAATGAGCAGTTCTTC. Amino acids: CASSAGTPSYNEQFF.

Only one count was recorded for this clone. The genes are TRBV9 and TRBJ2-1; D possibly corresponds to TRBD2 (7 bases). CDR3 length equals 13 residues. Trimming left V 4 bases short and J 6 bases short, with 11 bases between. CDR1 is SGDLS, CDR2 YYNGEE, per germline. CDR3 in amino acids: CASSTGTINEQFF. DNA of the CDR3: TGTGCCAGCAGCACAGGGACTATCAATGAGCAGTTCTTC.

V gene TRBV11-1 combines with J gene TRBJ2-2; unclear D gene. The germline V gene has CDR1 SGHAT and CDR2 FQDESV (reference sequence). There are 16 residues in the CDR3. Trimming stripped 5 bases from V and 2 bases from J, with 15 bases between. CDR3 amino acids: CASSPWQESNTGELFF. CDR3 sequence (DNA): TGTGCCAGCAGCCCCTGGCAGGAATCAAACACCGGGGAGCTGTTTTTT.

The chain links TRBV5-1 to TRBJ1-1; D gene ambiguous. Trimming stripped 4 bases from V and 4 bases from J, with 8 bases between. There are 12 residues in the CDR3. Germline V gene data show CDR1 as SGHRS and CDR2 as YFSETQ. The CDR3, as DNA: TGCGCCAGCAGCAATCCGGGCACTGAAGCTTTCTTT. It specifies CASSNPGTEAFF.